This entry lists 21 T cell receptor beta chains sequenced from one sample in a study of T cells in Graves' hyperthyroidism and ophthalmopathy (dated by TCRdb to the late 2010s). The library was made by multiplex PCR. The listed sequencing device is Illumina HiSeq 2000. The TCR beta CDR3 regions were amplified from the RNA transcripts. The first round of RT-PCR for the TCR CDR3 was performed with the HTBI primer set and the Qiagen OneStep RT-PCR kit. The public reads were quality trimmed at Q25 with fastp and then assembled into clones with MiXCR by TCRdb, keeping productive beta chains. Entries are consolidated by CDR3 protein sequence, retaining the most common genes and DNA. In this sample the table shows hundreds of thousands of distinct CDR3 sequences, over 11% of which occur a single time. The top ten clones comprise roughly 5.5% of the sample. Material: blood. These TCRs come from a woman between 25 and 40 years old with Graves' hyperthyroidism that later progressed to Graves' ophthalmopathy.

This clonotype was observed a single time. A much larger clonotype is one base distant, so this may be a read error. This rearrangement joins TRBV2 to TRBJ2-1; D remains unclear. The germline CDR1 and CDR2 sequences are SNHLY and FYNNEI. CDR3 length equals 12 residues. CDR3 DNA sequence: TGTGCCAACAGTGCACTCCTCGGTGAGCAGTTCTTC. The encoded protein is CANSALLGEQFF.

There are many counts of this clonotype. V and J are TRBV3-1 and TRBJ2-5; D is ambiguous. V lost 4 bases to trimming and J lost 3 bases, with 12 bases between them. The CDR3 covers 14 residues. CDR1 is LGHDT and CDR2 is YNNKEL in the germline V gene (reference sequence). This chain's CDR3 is CASSRYDTEETQYF. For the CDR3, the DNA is TGTGCCAGCAGCCGCTACGACACGGAAGAGACCCAGTACTTC.

The CDR3 bases are TGTGCCAGCAGCGCCCGTTTAGCGGGCGCTAATGGGGGCCAAGACAATGAGCAGTTCTTC. Residues: CASSARLAGANGGQDNEQFF. The V call is TRBV9, the J call TRBJ2-1; a weak D match, TRBD2 (7 bases). This CDR3 contains 20 residues. Germline lookup yields CDR1 SGDLS and CDR2 YYNGEE. V lost 3 bases to trimming and J lost 5 bases, with 30 bases between them. Using reference TRBV9 and TRBJ2-1 for the parts outside the CDR3, the full variable domain is DSGVTQTPKHLITATGQRVTLRCSPRSGDLSVYWYQQSLDQGLQFLIQYYNGEERAKGNILERFSAQQFPDLHSELNLSSLELGDSALYFCASSARLAGANGGQDNEQFFGPGTRLTVL.

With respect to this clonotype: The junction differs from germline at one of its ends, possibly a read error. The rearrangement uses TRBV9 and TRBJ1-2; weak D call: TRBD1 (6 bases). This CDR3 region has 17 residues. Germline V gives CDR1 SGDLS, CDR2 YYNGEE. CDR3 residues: CASSAHAAGGPNSGYTF. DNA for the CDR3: TGTGCCAGCAGCGCCCATGCCGCTGGGGGGCCTAACTCTGGCTACACCTTC.

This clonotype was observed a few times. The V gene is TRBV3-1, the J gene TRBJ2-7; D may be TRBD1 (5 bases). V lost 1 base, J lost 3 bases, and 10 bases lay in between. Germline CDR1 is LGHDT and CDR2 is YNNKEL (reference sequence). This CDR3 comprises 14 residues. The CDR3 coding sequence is TGTGCCAGCAGCCAAGGGGGCACGGGCTACGAGCAGTACTTC. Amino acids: CASSQGGTGYEQYF.

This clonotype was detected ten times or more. The CDR3 loop is CASSVVQGGTETQYF. The CDR3 DNA reads as TGTGCCAGCAGCGTAGTACAGGGGGGAACGGAGACCCAGTACTTC. This chain links TRBV9 with TRBJ2-5; 8 positions match TRBD1. With 0 bases clipped from V and 5 bases from J, the junction kept 6 bases outside the gene matches. This CDR3 comprises 15 residues. From germline, CDR1 is SGDLS and CDR2 YYNGEE.

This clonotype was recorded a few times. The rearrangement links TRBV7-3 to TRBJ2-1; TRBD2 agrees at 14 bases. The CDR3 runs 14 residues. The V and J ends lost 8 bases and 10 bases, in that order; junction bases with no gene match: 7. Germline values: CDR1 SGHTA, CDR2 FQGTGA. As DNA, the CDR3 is TGTGCCAGCCGCGGACTAGCGGGAGGTGGGGAGCAGTTCTTC. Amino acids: CASRGLAGGGEQFF.

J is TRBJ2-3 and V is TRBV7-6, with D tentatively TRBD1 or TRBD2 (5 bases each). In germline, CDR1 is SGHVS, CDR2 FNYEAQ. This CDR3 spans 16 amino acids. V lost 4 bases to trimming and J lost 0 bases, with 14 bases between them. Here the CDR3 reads CASSSTGTASTDTQYF. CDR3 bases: TGTGCCAGCAGCTCTACCGGGACGGCTAGCACAGATACGCAGTATTTT.

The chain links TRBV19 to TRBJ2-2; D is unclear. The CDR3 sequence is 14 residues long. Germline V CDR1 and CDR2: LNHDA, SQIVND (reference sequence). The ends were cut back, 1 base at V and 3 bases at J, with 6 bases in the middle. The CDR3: CASSIGSDTGELFF. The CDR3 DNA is TGTGCCAGTAGTATAGGATCAGACACCGGGGAGCTGTTTTTT.

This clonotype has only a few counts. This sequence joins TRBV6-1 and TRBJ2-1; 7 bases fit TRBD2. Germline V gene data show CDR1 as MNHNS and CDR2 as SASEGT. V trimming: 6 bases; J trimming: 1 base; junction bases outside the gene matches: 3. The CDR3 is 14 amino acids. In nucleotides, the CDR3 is TGTGCCAGCAGGCCTAGCGGATCCTACAATGAGCAGTTCTTC. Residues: CASRPSGSYNEQFF.

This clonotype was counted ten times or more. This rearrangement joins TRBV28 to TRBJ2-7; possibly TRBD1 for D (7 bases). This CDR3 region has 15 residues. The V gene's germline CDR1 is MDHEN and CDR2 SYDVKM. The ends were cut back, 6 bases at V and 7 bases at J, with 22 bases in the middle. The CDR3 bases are TGTGCCAGCAGCCCGCGGAGGGGGCTCCGATCGGAGCAGTACTTC. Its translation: CASSPRRGLRSEQYF.

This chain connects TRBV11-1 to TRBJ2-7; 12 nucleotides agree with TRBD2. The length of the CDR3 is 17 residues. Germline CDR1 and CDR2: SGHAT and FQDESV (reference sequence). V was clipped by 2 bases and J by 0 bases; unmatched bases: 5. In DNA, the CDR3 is TGTGCCAGCAGCTTAAAGTGGACTAGCGGGACCTCCTACGAGCAGTACTTC. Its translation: CASSLKWTSGTSYEQYF.

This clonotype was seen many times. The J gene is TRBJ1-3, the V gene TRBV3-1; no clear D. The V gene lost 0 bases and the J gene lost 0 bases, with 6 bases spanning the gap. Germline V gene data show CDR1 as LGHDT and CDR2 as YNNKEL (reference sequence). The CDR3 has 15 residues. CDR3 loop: CASSQETNSGNTIYF. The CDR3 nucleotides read TGTGCCAGCAGCCAAGAAACGAACTCTGGAAACACCATATATTTT.

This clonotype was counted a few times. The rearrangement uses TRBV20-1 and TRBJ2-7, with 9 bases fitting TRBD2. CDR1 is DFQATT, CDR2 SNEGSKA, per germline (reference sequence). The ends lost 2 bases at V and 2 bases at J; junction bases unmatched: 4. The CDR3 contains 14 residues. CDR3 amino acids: CSARRREGPYEQYF. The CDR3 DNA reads TGCAGTGCTAGAAGGCGGGAGGGCCCCTACGAGCAGTACTTC.

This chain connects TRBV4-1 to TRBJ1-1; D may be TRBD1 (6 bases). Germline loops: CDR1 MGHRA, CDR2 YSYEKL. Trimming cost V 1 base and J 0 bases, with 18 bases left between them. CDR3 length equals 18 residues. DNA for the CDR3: TGCGCCAGCAGCCAAGTTATGATATTGAGGACAGTGAACACTGAAGCTTTCTTT. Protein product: CASSQVMILRTVNTEAFF.

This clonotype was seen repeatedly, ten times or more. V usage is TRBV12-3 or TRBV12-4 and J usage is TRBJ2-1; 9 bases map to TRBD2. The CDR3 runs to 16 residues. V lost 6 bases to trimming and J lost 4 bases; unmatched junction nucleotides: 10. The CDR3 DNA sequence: TGTGCCAGCAGGACATCCGGGACTAGCCGTTACAATGAGCAGTTCTTC. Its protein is CASRTSGTSRYNEQFF.

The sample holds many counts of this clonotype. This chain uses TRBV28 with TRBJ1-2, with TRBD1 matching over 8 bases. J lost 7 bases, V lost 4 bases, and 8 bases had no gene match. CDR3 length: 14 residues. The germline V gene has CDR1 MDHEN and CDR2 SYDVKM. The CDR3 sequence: CASSSGTGVGGYTF. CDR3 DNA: TGTGCCAGCAGTTCCGGGACAGGAGTTGGTGGCTACACCTTC.

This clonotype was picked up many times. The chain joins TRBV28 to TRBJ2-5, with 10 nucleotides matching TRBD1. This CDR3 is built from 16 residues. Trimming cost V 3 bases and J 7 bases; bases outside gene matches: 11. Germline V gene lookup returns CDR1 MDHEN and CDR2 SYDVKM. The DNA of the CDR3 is TGTGCCAGCAGTTTCCCCCCCGGGACAGGGGACGGGACCCAGTACTTC. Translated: CASSFPPGTGDGTQYF.

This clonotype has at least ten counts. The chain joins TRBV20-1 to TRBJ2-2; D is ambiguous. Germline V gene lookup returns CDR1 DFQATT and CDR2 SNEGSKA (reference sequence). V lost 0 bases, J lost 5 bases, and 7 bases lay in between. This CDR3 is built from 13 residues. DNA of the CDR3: TGCAGTGCTAGAGATTTGGATACCGGGGAGCTGTTTTTT. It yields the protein CSARDLDTGELFF.

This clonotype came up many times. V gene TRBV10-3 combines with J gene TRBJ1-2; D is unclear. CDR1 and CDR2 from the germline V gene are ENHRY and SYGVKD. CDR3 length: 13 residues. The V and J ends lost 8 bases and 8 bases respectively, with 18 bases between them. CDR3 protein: CAIQREGGRGYTF. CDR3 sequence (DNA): TGTGCCATCCAGCGGGAAGGAGGACGCGGCTACACCTTC.

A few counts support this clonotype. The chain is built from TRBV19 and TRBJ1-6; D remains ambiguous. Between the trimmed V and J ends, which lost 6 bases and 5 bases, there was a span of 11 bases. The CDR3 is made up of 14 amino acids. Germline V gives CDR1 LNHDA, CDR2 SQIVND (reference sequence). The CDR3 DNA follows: TGTGCCAGTAGCCGTGCGAGGGATAATTCACCCCTCCACTTT. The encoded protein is CASSRARDNSPLHF.